This T cell receptor beta chain was recovered during a study of blood T cell repertoires in COVID-19. The protocol was immunoSEQ multiplex PCR, while the TCRdb copy is restricted to in-frame clones and leaves out a portion. Of 250,000 to 300,000 clones in the sample, roughly 88% were seen once. The V gene lost 0 bases and the J gene lost 4 bases, with 9 bases spanning the gap. The CDR3 spans 14 residues. CDR1 and CDR2 (germline): SGDLS, YYNGEE. As regards this clone: The sample holds other DNA sequences that translate to the same CDR3.

The chain links TRBV9 to TRBJ2-3, with D tentatively TRBD2 (5 bases). This TCR derives from a middle-aged woman with acute COVID-19. Sequencing was carried out using PBMCs or T cells enriched from blood (not recorded which). The CDR3 loop is CASSVGGLADTQYF. The CDR3 nucleotides read TGTGCCAGCAGCGTAGGAGGGCTAGCAGATACGCAGTATTTT. Together with reference TRBV9 and TRBJ2-3, the CDR3 gives the full variable domain: DSGVTQTPKHLITATGQRVTLRCSPRSGDLSVYWYQQSLDQGLQFLIQYYNGEERAKGNILERFSAQQFPDLHSELNLSSLELGDSALYFCASSVGGLADTQYFGPGTRLTVL.